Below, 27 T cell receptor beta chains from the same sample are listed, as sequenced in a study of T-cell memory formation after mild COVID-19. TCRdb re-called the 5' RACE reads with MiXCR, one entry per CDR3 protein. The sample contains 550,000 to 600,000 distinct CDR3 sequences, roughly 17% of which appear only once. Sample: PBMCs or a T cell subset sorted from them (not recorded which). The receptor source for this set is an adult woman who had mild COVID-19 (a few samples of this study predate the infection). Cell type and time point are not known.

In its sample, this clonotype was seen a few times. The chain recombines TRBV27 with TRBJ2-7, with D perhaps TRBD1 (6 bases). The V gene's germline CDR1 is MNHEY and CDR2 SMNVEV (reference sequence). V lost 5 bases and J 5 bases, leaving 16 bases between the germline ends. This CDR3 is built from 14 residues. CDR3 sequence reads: CASSLAGARHEQYF. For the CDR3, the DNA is TGTGCCAGCAGTCTCGCAGGGGCGCGTCACGAGCAGTACTTC.

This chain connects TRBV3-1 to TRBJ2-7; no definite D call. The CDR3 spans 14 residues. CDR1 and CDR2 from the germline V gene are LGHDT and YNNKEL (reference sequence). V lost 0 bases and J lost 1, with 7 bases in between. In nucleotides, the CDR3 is TGTGCCAGCAGCCAAGACGGGCAATCCTACGAGCAGTACTTC. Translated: CASSQDGQSYEQYF.

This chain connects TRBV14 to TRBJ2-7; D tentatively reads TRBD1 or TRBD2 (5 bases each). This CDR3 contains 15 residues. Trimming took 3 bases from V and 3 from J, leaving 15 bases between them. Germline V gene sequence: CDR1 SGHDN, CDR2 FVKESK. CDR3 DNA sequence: TGTGCCAGCAGCCAGGCGAGGGGCAACCTCTACGAGCAGTACTTC. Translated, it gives CASSQARGNLYEQYF.

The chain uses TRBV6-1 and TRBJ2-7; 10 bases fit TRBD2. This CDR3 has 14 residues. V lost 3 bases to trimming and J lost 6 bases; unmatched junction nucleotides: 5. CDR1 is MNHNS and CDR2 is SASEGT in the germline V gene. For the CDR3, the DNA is TGTGCCAGCAGTGACGTAGCGGGAGGAAGCGAGCAGTACTTC. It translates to CASSDVAGGSEQYF.

CDR3 residues: CASSSELRDSYNEQFF. Here the CDR3 DNA reads TGCGCCAGCAGCTCGGAATTACGGGACAGCTACAATGAGCAGTTCTTC. The gene calls are TRBV5-1 and TRBJ2-1; 7 nucleotides align to TRBD1. The ends lost 3 bases at V and 3 bases at J; junction bases unmatched: 9. CDR1 and CDR2 from the germline V gene are SGHRS and YFSETQ. This CDR3 contains 16 residues.

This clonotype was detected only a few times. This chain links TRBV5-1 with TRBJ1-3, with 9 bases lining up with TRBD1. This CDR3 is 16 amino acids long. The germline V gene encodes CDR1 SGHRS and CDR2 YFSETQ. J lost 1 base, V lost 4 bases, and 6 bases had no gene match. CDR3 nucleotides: TGCGCCAGCAGCGTCGCCGGGACAGGGTCTGGAAACACCATATATTTT. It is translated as CASSVAGTGSGNTIYF.

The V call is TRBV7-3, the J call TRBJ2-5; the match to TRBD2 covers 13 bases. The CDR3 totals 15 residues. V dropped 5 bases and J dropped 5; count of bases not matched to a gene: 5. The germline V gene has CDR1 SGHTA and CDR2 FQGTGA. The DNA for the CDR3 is TGTGCCAGCAGCGGACTAGCGGGGGATCGCGAGACCCAGTACTTC. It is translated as CASSGLAGDRETQYF.

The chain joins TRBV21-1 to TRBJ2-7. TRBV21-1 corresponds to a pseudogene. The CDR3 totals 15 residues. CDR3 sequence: CASSKVHRGLYEQYF. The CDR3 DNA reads TGTGCCAGCAGCAAAGTGCACAGGGGGCTCTACGAGCAGTACTTC.

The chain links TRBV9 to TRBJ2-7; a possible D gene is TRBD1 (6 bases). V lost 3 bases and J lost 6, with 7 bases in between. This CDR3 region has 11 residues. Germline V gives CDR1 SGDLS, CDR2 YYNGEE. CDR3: CASSEGGEQYF. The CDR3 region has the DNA TGTGCCAGCAGCGAAGGGGGCGAGCAGTACTTC.

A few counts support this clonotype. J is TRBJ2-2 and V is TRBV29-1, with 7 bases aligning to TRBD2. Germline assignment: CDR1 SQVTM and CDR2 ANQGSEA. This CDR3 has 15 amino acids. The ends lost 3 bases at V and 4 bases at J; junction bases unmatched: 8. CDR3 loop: CSVDWEGRSTGELFF. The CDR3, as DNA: TGCAGCGTTGACTGGGAGGGCAGGTCCACCGGGGAGCTGTTTTTT.

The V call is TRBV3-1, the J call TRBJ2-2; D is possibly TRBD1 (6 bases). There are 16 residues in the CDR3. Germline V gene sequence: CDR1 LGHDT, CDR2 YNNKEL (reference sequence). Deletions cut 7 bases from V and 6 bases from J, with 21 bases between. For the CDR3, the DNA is TGTGCCAGCAAGCTCACAGGGTATCGGACGCCCGGGGAGCTGTTTTTT. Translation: CASKLTGYRTPGELFF. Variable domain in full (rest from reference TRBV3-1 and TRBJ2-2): DTAVSQTPKYLVTQMGNDKSIKCEQNLGHDTMYWYKQDSKKFLKIMFSYNNKELIINETVPNRFSPKSPDKAHLNLHINSLELGDSAVYFCASKLTGYRTPGELFFGEGSRLTVL.

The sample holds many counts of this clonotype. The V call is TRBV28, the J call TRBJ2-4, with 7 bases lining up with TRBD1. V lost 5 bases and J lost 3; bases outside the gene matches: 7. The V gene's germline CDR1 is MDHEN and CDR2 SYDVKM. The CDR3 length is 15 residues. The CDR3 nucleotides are TGTGCCAGCAGTCCACTCGACAGGGACAAAAACATTCAGTACTTC. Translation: CASSPLDRDKNIQYF. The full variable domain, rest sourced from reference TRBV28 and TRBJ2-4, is DVKVTQSSRYLVKRTGEKVFLECVQDMDHENMFWYRQDPGLGLRLIYFSYDVKMKEKGDIPEGYSVSREKKERFSLILESASTNQTSMYLCASSPLDRDKNIQYFGAGTRLSVL.

The CDR3: CASSRGSGTNQPQHF. CDR3 DNA sequence: TGTGCCAGCAGCCGGGGGTCAGGCACCAATCAGCCCCAGCATTTT. This chain joins TRBV7-2 and TRBJ1-5; weak D call: TRBD1 (5 bases). Trimming shortened V by 5 bases and J by 3 bases, and 14 bases separated the two germline ends. Germline CDR1 reads SGHTA; CDR2 reads FQGNSA. The CDR3 spans 15 residues.

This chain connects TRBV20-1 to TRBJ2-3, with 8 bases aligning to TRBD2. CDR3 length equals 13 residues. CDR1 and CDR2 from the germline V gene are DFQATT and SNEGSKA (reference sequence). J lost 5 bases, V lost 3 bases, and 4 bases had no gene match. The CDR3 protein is CSASGGAGDTQYF. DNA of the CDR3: TGCAGTGCTAGCGGGGGGGCGGGAGATACGCAGTATTTT.

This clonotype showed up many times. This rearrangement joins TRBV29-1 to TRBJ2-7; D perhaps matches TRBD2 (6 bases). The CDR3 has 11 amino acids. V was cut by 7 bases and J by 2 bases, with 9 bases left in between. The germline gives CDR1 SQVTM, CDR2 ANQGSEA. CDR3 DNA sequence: TGCAGCGGCGGGGAGACCTACGAGCAGTACTTC. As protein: CSGGETYEQYF.

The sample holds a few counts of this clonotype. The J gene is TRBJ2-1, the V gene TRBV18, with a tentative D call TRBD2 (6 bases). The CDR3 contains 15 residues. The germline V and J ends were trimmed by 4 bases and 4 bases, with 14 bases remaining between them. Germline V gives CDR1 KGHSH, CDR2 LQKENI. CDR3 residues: CASSLEGLDYNEQFF. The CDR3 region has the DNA TGTGCCAGCTCACTGGAGGGCCTTGATTACAATGAGCAGTTCTTC.

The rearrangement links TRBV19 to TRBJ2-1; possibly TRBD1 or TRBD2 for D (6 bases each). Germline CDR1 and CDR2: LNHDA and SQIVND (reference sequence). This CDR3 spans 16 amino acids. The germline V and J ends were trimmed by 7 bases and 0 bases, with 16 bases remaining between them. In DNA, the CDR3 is TGTGCCAGTACCTATCCTGGAGGGGGCTCCTACAATGAGCAGTTCTTC. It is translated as CASTYPGGGSYNEQFF.

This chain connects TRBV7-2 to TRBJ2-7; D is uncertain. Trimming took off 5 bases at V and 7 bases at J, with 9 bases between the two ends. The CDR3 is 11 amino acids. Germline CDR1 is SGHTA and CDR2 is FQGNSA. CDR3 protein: CASSPSLEQYF. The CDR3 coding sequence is TGTGCCAGCAGCCCTTCTTTGGAGCAGTACTTC.

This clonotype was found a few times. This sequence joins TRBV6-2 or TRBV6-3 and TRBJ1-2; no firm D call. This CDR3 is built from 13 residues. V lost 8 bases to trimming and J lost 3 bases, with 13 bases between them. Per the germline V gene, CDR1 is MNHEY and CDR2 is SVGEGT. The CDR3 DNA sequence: TGTGCCAGCTACTCCGGGATGGACTATGGCTACACCTTC. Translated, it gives CASYSGMDYGYTF.

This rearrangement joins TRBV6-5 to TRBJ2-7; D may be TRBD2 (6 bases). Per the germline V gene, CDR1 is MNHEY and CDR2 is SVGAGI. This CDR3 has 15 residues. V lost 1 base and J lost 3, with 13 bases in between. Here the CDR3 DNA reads TGTGCCAGCAGTTACTTGGCGGGGAAGAACTACGAGCAGTACTTC. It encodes CASSYLAGKNYEQYF.

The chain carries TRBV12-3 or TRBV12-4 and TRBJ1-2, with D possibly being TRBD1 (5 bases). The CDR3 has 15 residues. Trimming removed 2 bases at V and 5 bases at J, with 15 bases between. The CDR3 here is CASSLQGPMPYGYTF. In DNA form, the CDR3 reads TGTGCCAGCAGTTTACAGGGACCGATGCCGTATGGCTACACCTTC.

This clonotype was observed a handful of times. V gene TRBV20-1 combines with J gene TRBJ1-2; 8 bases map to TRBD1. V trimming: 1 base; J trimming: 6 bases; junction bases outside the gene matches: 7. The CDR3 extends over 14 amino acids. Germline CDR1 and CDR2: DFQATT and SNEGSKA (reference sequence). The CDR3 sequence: CSARGTGPRDGYTF. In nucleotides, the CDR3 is TGCAGTGCTAGAGGGACAGGGCCCCGGGATGGCTACACCTTC.

Written as DNA, the CDR3 is TGTGCCAGCAATCGCAGGGAAAGCACCATATATTTT. Amino acids: CASNRRESTIYF. The V gene is TRBV6-1, the J gene TRBJ1-3; weak D call: TRBD1 (5 bases). CDR1 is MNHNS and CDR2 is SASEGT in the germline V gene. This CDR3 is 12 amino acids long. Trimming pared 7 bases from V and 9 bases from J, leaving 13 bases between.

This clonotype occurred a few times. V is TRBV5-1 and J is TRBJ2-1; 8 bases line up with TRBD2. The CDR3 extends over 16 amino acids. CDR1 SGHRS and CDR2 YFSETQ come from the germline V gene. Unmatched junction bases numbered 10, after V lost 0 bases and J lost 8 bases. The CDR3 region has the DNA TGCGCCAGCAGCTTGGTTGTGGCGGGGGGCGGGCATGAGCAGTTCTTC. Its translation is CASSLVVAGGGHEQFF.

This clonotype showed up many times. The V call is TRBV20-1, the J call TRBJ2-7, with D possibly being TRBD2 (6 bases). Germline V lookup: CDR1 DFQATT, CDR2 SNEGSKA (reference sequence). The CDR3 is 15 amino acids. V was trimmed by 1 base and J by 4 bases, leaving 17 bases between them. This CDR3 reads CSARVVRRGLYEQYF. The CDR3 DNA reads TGCAGTGCTAGAGTGGTAAGGCGGGGACTTTACGAGCAGTACTTC.

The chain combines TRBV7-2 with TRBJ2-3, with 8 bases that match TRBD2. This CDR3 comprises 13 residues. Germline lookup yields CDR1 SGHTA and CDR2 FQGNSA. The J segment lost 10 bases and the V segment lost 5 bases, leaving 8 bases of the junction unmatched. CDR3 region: CASSALTSAAQYF. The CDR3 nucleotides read TGTGCCAGCAGCGCTTTGACTAGCGCGGCGCAGTATTTT.

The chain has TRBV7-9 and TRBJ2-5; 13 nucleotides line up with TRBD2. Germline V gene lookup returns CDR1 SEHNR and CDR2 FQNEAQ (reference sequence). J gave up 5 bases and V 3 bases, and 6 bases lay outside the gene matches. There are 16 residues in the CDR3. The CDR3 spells CASSLTSGRPGETQYF. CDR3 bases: TGTGCCAGCAGCTTGACTAGCGGGAGGCCGGGGGAGACCCAGTACTTC.